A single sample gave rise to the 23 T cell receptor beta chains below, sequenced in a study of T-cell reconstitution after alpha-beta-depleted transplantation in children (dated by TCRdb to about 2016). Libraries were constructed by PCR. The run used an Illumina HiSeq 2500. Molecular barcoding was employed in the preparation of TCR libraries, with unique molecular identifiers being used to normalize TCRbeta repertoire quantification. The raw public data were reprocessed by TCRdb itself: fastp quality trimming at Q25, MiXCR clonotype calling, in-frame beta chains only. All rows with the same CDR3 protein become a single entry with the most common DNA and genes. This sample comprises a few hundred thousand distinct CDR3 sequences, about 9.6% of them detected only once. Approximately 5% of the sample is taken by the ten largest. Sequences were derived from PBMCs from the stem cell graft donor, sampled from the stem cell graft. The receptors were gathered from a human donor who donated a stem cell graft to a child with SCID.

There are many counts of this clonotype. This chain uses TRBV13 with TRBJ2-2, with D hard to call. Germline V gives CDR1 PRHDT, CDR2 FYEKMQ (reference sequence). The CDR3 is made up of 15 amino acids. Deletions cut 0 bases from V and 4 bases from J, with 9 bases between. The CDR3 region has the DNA TGTGCCAGCAGCTTAGGAGGGCGTACCACCGGGGAGCTGTTTTTT. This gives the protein CASSLGGRTTGELFF.

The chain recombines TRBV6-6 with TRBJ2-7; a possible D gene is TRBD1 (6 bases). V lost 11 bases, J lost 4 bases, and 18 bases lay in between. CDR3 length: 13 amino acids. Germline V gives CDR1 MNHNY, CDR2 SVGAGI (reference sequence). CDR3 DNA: TGTGCCTCGGCCGCAGGGGTCCAATACGAGCAGTACTTC. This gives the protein CASAAGVQYEQYF.

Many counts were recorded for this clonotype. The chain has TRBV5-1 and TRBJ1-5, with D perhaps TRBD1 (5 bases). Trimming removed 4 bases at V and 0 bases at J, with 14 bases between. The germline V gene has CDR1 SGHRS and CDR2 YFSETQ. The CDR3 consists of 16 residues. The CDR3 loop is CASSPAGTYSNQPQHF. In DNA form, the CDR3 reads TGCGCCAGCAGCCCTGCCGGGACGTATAGCAATCAGCCCCAGCATTTT. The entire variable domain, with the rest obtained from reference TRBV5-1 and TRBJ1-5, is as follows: KAGVTQTPRYLIKTRGQQVTLSCSPISGHRSVSWYQQTPGQGLQFLFEYFSETQRNKGNFPGRFSGRQFSNSRSEMNVSTLELGDSALYLCASSPAGTYSNQPQHFGDGTRLSIL.

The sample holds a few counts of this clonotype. DNA for the CDR3: TGTGCCAGTAGGGAGCAGGGTGGCGCCGGGGAGCTGTTTTTT. Translating it yields CASREQGGAGELFF. This chain joins TRBV19 and TRBJ2-2, with D possibly matching TRBD1 (5 bases). With 6 bases removed from V and 6 bases from J, the gap between germline ends came to 14 bases. This CDR3 has 14 residues. From germline, CDR1 is LNHDA and CDR2 SQIVND (reference sequence).

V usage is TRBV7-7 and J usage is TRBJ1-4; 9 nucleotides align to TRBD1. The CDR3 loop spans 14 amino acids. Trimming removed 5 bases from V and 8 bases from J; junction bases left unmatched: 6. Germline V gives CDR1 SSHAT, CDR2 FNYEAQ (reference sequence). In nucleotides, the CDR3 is TGTGCCAGCAGCCCAGGACAGGGGCAGGAAAAACTGTTTTTT. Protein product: CASSPGQGQEKLFF.

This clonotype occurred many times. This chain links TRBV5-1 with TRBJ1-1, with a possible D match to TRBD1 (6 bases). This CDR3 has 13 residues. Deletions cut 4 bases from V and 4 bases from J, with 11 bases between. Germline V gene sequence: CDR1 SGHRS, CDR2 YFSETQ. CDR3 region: CASSTSTGTEAFF. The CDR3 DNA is TGCGCCAGCAGCACATCGACAGGCACTGAAGCTTTCTTT.

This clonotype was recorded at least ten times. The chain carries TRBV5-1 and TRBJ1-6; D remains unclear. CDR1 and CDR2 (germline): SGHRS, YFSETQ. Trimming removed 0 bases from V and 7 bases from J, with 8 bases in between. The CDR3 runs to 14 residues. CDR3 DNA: TGCGCCAGCAGCTTGGCCGAGATCAATTCACCCCTCCACTTT. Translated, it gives CASSLAEINSPLHF.

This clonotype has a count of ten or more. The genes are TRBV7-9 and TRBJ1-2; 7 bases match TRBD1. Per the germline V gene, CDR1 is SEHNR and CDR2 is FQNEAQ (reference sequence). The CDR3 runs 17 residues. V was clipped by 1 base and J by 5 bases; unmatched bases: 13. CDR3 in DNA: TGTGCCAGCAGCTTAGACCACGGGACAGCCTTTTGGTATGGCTACACCTTC. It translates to CASSLDHGTAFWYGYTF.

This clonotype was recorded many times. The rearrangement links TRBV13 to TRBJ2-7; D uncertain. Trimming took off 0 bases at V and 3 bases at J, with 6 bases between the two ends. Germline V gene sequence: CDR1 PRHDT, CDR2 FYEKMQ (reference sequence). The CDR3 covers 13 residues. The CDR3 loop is CASSLGLVYEQYF. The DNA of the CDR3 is TGTGCCAGCAGCTTAGGACTCGTCTACGAGCAGTACTTC.

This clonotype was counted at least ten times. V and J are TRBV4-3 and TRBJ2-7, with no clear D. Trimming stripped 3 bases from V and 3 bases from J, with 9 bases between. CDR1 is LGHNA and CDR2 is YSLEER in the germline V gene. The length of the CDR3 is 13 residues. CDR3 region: CASSQATSYEQYF. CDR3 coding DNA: TGCGCCAGCAGCCAGGCGACAAGCTACGAGCAGTACTTC.

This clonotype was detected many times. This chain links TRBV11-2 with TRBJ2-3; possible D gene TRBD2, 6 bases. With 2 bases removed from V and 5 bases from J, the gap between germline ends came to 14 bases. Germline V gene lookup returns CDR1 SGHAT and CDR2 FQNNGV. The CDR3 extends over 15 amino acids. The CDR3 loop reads CASSLFPGDRDTQYF. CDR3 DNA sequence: TGTGCCAGCAGCTTATTCCCGGGGGATCGAGATACGCAGTATTTT. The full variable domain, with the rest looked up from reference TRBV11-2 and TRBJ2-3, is EAGVAQSPRYKIIEKRQSVAFWCNPISGHATLYWYQQILGQGPKLLIQFQNNGVVDDSQLPKDRFSAERLKGVDSTLKIQPAKLEDSAVYLCASSLFPGDRDTQYFGPGTRLTVL.

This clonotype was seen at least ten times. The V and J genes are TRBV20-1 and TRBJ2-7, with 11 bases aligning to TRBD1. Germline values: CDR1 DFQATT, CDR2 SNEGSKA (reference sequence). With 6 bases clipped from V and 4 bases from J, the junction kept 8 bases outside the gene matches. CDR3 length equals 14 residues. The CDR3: CSATGTGGKYEQYF. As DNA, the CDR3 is TGCAGTGCGACCGGGACAGGGGGGAAGTACGAGCAGTACTTC.

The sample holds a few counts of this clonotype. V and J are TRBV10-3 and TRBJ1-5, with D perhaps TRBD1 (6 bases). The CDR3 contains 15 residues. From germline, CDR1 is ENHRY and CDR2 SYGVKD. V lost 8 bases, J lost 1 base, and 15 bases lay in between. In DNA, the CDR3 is TGTGCCATCGGGGGCCCGGAGGGGAGCAATCAGCCCCAGCATTTT. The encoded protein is CAIGGPEGSNQPQHF.

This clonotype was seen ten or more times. The chain's CDR3 is CASCRGGNSPLHF. The CDR3 DNA is TGTGCCAGCTGCAGGGGTGGTAATTCACCCCTCCACTTT. The V call is TRBV12-3 or TRBV12-4, the J call TRBJ1-6; the D gene is possibly TRBD1 (6 bases). The CDR3 extends over 13 amino acids. V dropped 8 bases and J dropped 6 bases, with 11 bases sitting between them.

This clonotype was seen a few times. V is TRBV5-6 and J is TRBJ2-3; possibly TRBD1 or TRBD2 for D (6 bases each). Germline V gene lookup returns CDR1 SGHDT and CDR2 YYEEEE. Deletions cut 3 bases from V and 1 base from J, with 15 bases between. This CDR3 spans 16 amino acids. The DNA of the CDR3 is TGTGCCAGCAGCTCCCCCCCGGGGGCAGGCACAGATACGCAGTATTTT. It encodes CASSSPPGAGTDTQYF.

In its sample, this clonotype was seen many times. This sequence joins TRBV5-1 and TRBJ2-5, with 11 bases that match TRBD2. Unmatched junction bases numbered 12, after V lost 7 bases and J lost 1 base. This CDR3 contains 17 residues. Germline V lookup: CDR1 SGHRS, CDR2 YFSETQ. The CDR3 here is CASSGTSGTGFQETQYF. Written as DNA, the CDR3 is TGCGCCAGCTCGGGGACTAGCGGAACTGGCTTCCAAGAGACCCAGTACTTC. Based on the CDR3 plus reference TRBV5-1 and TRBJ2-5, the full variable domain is KAGVTQTPRYLIKTRGQQVTLSCSPISGHRSVSWYQQTPGQGLQFLFEYFSETQRNKGNFPGRFSGRQFSNSRSEMNVSTLELGDSALYLCASSGTSGTGFQETQYFGPGTRLLVL.

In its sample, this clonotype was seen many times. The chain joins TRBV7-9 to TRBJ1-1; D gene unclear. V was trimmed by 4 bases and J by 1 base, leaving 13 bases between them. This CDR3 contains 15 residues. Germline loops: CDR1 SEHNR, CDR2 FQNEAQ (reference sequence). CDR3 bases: TGTGCCAGCAGCTCCCGGGCGGTTAAGAACACTGAAGCTTTCTTT. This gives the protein CASSSRAVKNTEAFF. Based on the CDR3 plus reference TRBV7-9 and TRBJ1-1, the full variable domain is DTGVSQNPRHKITKRGQNVTFRCDPISEHNRLYWYRQTLGQGPEFLTYFQNEAQLEKSRLLSDRFSAERPKGSFSTLEIQRTEQGDSAMYLCASSSRAVKNTEAFFGQGTRLTVV.

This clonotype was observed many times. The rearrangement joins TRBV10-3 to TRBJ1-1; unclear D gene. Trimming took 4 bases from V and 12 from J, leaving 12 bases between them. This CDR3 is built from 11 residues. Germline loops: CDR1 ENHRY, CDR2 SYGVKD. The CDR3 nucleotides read TGTGCCATCAGTGCCGGGCTTAGGACTTTCTTT. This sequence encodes CAISAGLRTFF.

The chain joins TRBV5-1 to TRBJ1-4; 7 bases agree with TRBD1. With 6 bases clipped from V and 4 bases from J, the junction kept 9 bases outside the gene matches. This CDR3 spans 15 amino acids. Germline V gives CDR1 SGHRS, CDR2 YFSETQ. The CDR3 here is CASTRDRASNEKLFF. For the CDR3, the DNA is TGCGCCAGCACCCGAGACAGGGCCAGTAATGAAAAACTGTTTTTT. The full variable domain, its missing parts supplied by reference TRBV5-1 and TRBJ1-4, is KAGVTQTPRYLIKTRGQQVTLSCSPISGHRSVSWYQQTPGQGLQFLFEYFSETQRNKGNFPGRFSGRQFSNSRSEMNVSTLELGDSALYLCASTRDRASNEKLFFGSGTQLSVL.

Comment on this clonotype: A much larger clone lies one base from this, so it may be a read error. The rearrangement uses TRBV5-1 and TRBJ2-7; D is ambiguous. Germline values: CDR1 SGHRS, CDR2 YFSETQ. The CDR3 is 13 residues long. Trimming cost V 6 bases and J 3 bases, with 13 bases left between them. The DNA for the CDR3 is TGCGCCAGCAACTTCAGGTGGGGCTACGAGCAGTACTTC. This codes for CASNFRWGYEQYF.

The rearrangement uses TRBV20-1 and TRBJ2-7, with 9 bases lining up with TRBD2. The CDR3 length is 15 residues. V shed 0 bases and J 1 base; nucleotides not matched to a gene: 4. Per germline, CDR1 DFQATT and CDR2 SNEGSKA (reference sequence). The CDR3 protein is CSARDRAGGSYEQYF. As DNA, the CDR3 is TGCAGTGCTAGAGATCGGGCGGGGGGGTCCTACGAGCAGTACTTC.

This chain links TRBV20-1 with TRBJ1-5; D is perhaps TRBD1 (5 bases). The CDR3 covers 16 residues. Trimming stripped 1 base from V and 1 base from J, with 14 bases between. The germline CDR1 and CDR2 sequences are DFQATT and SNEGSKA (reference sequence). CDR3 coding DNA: TGCAGTGCTAGAGCTGGAAGACAGTGGAGCAATCAGCCCCAGCATTTT. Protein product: CSARAGRQWSNQPQHF.

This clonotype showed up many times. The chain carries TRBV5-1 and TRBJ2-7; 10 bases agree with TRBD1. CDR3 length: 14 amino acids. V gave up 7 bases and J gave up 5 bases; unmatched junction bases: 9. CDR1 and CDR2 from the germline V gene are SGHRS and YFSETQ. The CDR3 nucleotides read TGCGCCAGCGGGATGACAGGGGGCGACCACGAGCAGTACTTC. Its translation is CASGMTGGDHEQYF.